This T cell receptor (beta chain) was captured in a study of T cell repertoires in cytomegalovirus infection. Study-level information: Indications of both CMV infection and matching HLA type were provided by public TCR beta signatures.

This CDR3 has 17 amino acids. Germline loops: CDR1 LGHNA, CDR2 YNFKEQ. Trimming took off 0 bases at V and 3 bases at J, with 15 bases between the two ends. TCRdb re-derived calls from the reads in MiXCR, one entry per CDR3 protein. The sample yields about half a million distinct CDR3 sequences, roughly a third seen once. This clonotype was counted only a few times. What it recognizes is unknown. This chain links TRBV4-2 with TRBJ2-1; a weak D match, TRBD2 (6 bases). The source was cultured PBMCs, collected from culture after CMV antigen stimulation. This receptor was taken from a human donor in good health (CMV status not recorded). Some clones in this sample may be carry-over from other donors' samples. In nucleotides, the CDR3 is TGTGCCAGCAGCCAAGATCGAGCTAGCGCGTACTACAATGAGCAGTTCTTC. Its translation is CASSQDRASAYYNEQFF.